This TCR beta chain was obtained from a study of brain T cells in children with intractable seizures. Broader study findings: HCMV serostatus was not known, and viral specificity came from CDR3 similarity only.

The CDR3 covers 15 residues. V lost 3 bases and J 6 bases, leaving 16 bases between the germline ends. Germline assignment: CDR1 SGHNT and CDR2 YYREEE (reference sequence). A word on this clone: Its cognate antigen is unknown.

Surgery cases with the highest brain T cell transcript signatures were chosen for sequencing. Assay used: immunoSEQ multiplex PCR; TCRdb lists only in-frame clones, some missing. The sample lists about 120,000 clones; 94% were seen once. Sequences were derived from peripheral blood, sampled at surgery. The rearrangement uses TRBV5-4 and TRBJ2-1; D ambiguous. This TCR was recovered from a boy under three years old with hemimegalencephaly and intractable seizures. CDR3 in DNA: TGTGCCAGCAGCTGGAGCCCGGTGGGTGGCAATGAGCAGTTCTTC. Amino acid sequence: CASSWSPVGGNEQFF.